One sample yielded the 3 T cell receptor beta chains listed below, sequenced in a study of T cell clonality in common variable immunodeficiency. Profiling relied on immunoSEQ multiplex PCR, and the TCRdb table lists in-frame clones only, not all of them. The data show about 32,000 clones, none appearing only once, with 8% to 10% held by the ten largest. Sequencing was performed on peripheral blood mononuclear cells. These receptors all come from a person aged 18 to 70 in good health.

This clone was detected many times. The read comes to an end 3 residues before the CDR3 does, leaving the germline J gene to fill in the end. The chain has TRBV28 and TRBJ2-1; 9 bases agree with TRBD1. The CDR3 is 14 residues long. The V gene end was trimmed by 4 bases and the J gene end by 6 bases; junction bases not matched to a gene: 4. The germline V gene has CDR1 MDHEN and CDR2 SYDVKM. Here the CDR3 reads CASSSGTGPNEQFF. The sequenced part of the CDR3 DNA is TGTGCCAGCAGTTCAGGGACAGGGCCCAATGAG. Looking up the rest from reference TRBV28 and TRBJ2-1 gives the full variable domain: DVKVTQSSRYLVKRTGEKVFLECVQDMDHENMFWYRQDPGLGLRLIYFSYDVKMKEKGDIPEGYSVSREKKERFSLILESASTNQTSMYLCASSSGTGPNEQFFGPGTRLTVL.

This clone was detected ten times or more. Read coverage stops 3 residues before the CDR3 terminus; the germline J gene supplies the remainder. The gene calls are TRBV7-2 and TRBJ2-3, with a weak D call TRBD1 (5 bases). CDR1 SGHTA and CDR2 FQGNSA come from the germline V gene. The CDR3 length is 12 residues. CDR3 bases read: TGTGCCAGCAGCTTAGCGCCAGGGACG. It specifies CASSLAPGT. Given in full, the CDR3 is CASSLAPGTQYF.

This clone was detected only a few times. Read data end 3 residues before the CDR3 end; the end is taken from the germline J gene. The sample has other DNA sequences that encode this CDR3 too. J is TRBJ1-3 and V is TRBV19; D perhaps matches TRBD1 (6 bases). Germline V gene sequence: CDR1 LNHDA, CDR2 SQIVND (reference sequence). This CDR3 spans 14 amino acids. V was trimmed by 9 bases and J by 0 bases, leaving 12 bases between them. The CDR3 protein is CASRGQNSGNTIYF. The sequenced CDR3 bases are TGTGCCAGCCGTGGACAGAACTCTGGAAACACC.